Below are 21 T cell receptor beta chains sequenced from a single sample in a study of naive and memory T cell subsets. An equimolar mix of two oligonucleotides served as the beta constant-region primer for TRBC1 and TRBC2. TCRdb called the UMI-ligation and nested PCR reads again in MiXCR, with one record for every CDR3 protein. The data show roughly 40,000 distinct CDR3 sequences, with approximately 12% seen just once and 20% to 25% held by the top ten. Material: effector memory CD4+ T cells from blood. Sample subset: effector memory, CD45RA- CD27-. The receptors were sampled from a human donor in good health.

For the CDR3, the DNA is TGTGCCAGCAGCCCCCGACCTTCGATGAACACTGAAGCTTTCTTT. It yields the protein CASSPRPSMNTEAFF. V gene TRBV7-8 combines with J gene TRBJ1-1; the D is unclear. The CDR3 has 15 residues. Germline V gene sequence: CDR1 SGHVS, CDR2 FQNEAQ. V lost 5 bases to trimming and J lost 0 bases, with 13 bases between them.

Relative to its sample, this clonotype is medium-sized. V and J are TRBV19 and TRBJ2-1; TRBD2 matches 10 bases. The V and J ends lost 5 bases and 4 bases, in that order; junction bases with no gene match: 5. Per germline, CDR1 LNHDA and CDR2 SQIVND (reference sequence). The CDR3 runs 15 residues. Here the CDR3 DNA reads TGTGCCAGTAGTTCTGGGACTAGCGCATACAATGAGCAGTTCTTC. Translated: CASSSGTSAYNEQFF.

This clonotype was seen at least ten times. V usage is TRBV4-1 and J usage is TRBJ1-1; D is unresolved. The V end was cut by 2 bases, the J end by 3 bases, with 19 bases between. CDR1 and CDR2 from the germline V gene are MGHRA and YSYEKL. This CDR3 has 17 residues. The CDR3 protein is CASSQSNMGFMDTEAFF. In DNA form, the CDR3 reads TGCGCCAGCAGCCAATCAAACATGGGATTTATGGACACTGAAGCTTTCTTT.

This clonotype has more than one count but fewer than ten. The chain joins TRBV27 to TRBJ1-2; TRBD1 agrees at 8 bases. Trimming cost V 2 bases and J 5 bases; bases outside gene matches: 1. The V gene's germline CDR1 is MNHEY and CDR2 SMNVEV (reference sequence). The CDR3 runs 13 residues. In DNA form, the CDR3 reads TGTGCCAGCAGTTTAACAGGGGGATATGGCTACACCTTC. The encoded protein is CASSLTGGYGYTF.

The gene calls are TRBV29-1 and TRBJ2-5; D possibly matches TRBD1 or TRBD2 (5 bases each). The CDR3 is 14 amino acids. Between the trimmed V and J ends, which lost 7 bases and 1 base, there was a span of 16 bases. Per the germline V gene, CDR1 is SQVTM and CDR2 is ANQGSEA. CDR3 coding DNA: TGCAGCGCTCCCGAAGGGACGGTCCAAGAGACCCAGTACTTC. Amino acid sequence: CSAPEGTVQETQYF.

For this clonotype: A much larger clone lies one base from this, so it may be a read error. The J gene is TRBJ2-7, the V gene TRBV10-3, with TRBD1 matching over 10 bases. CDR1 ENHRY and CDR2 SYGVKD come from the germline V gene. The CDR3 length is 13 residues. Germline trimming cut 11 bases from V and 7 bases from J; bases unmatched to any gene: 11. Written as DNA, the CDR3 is TGTGCCGTCACCGGAGGACAGGGGGGAGAGCAGTACTTC. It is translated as CAVTGGQGGEQYF.

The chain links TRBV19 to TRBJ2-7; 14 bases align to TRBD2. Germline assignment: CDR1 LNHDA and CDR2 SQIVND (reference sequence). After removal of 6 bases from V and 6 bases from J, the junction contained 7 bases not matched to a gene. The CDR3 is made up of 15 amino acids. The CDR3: CASRERGLAGVEQYF. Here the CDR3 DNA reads TGTGCCAGTAGAGAGCGGGGACTAGCGGGAGTCGAGCAGTACTTC.

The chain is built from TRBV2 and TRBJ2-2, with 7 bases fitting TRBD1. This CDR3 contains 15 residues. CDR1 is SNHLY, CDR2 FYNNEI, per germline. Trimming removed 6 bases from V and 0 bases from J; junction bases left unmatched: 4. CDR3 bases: TGTGCCAGCAGATGGGACAGCTCGAACACCGGGGAGCTGTTTTTT. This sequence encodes CASRWDSSNTGELFF.

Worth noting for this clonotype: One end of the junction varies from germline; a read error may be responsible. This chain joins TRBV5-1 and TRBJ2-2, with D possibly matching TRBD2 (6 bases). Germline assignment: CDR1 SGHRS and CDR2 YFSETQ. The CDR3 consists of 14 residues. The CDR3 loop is CASSRTGEPGKLFF. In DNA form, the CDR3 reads TGCGCCAGCAGCCGAACGGGGGAGCCCGGGAAGCTGTTTTTT. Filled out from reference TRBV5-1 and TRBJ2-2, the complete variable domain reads KAGVTQTPRYLIKTRGQQVTLSCSPISGHRSVSWYQQTPGQGLQFLFEYFSETQRNKGNFPGRFSGRQFSNSRSEMNVSTLELGDSALYLCASSRTGEPGKLFFGEGSRLTVL.

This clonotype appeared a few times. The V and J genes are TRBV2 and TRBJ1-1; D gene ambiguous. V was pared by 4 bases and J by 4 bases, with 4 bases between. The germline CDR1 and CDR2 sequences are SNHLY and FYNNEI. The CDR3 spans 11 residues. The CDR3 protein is CASSAGTEAFF. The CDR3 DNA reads TGTGCCAGCAGTGCAGGCACTGAAGCTTTCTTT.

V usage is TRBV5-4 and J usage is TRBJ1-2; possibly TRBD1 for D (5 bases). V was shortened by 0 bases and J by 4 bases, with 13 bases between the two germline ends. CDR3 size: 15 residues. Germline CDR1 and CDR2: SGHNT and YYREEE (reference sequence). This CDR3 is CASSLEVRALYGYTF. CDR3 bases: TGTGCCAGCAGCTTGGAGGTCAGGGCCCTCTATGGCTACACCTTC.

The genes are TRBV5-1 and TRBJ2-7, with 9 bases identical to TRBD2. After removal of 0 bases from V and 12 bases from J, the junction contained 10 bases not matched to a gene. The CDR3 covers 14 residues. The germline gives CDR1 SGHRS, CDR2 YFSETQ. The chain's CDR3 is CASSLDGSGSISYF. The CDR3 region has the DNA TGCGCCAGCAGCTTGGATGGTAGCGGGAGCATTTCGTACTTC.

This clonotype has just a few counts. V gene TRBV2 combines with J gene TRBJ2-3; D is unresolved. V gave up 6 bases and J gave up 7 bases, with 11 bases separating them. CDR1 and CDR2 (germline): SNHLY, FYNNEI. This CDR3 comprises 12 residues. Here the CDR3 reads CASSRKSYTQYF. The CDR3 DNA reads TGTGCCAGCAGCCGAAAATCTTATACGCAGTATTTT. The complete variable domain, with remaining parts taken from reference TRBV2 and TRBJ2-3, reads EPEVTQTPSHQVTQMGQEVILRCVPISNHLYFYWYRQILGQKVEFLVSFYNNEISEKSEIFDDQFSVERPDGSNFTLKIRSTKLEDSAMYFCASSRKSYTQYFGPGTRLTVL.

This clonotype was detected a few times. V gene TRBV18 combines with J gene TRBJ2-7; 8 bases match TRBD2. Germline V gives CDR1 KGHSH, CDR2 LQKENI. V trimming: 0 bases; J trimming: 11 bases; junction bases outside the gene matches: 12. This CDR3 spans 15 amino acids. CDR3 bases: TGTGCCAGCTCACCACCGTCAACTAGCGGAGATACTAAGTACTTC. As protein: CASSPPSTSGDTKYF.

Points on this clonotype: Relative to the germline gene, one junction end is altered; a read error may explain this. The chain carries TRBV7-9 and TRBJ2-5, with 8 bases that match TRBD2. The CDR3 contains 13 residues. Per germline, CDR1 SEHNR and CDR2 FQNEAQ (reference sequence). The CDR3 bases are TGTGCCAGCAACTTAGCGGGACGGGAGACCCAGTACTTC. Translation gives CASNLAGRETQYF.

This CDR3 reads CSAASGTYEQYF. In DNA form, the CDR3 reads TGCAGTGCGGCGTCGGGGACCTACGAGCAGTACTTC. This chain connects TRBV20-1 to TRBJ2-7, with D possibly being TRBD2 (5 bases). The CDR3 has 12 residues. Trimming shortened V by 6 bases and J by 2 bases, and 11 bases separated the two germline ends. From germline, CDR1 is DFQATT and CDR2 SNEGSKA (reference sequence).

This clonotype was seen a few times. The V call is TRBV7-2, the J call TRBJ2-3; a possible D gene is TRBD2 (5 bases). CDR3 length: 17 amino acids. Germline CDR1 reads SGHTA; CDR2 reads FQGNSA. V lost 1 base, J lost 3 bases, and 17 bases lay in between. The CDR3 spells CASSLGGSGDRTDTQYF. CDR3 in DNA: TGTGCCAGCAGCTTAGGAGGGTCCGGGGATCGAACAGATACGCAGTATTTT.

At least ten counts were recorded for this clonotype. The CDR3 loop reads CSARDGYHYGYTF. DNA for the CDR3: TGCAGTGCTAGAGACGGCTACCACTATGGCTACACCTTC. The J gene is TRBJ1-2, the V gene TRBV20-1; no clear D. V was clipped by 0 bases and J by 3 bases, with 8 bases between them. The germline gives CDR1 DFQATT, CDR2 SNEGSKA (reference sequence). This CDR3 contains 13 residues.

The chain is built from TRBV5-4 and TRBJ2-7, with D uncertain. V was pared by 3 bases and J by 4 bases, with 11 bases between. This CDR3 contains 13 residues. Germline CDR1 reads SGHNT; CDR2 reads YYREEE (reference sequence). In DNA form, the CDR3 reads TGTGCCAGCAGCTCGGTCCCGGCGTACGAGCAGTACTTC. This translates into CASSSVPAYEQYF. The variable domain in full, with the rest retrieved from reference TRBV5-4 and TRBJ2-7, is ETGVTQSPTHLIKTRGQQVTLRCSSQSGHNTVSWYQQALGQGPQFIFQYYREEENGRGNFPPRFSGLQFPNYSSELNVNALELDDSALYLCASSSVPAYEQYFGPGTRLTVT.

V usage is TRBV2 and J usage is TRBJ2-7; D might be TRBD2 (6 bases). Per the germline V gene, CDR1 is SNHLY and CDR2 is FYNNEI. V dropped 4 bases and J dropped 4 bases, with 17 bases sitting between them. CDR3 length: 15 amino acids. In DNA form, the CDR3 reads TGTGCCAGCAGTGTTACCGGGACCCGGGAGTACGAGCAGTACTTC. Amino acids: CASSVTGTREYEQYF.

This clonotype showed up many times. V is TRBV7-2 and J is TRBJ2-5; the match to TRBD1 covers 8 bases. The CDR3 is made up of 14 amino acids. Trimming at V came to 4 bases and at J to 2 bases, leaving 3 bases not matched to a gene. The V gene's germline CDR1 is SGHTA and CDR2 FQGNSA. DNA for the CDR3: TGTGCCAGCAGCTCCGGGACAGGACAAGAGACCCAGTACTTC. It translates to CASSSGTGQETQYF.